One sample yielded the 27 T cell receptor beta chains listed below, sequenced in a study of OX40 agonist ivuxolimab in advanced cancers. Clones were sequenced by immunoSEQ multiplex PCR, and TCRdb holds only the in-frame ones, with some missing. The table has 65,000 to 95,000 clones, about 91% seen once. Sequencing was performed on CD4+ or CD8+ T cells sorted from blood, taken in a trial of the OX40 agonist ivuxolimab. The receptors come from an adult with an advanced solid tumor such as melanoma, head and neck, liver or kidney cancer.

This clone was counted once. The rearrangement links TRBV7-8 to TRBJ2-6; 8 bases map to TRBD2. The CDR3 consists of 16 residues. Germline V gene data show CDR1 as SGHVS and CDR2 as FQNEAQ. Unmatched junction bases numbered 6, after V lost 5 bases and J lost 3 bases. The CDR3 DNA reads TGTGCCAGCAGCCCCACTGCGGGAGGTGGGGCCAACGTCCTGACTTTC. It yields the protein CASSPTAGGGANVLTF.

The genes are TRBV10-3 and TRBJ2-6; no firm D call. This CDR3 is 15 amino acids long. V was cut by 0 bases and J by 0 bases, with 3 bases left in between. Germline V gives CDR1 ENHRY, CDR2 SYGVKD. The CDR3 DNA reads TGTGCCATCAGTGAGTCTAGCTCTGGGGCCAACGTCCTGACTTTC. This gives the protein CAISESSSGANVLTF.

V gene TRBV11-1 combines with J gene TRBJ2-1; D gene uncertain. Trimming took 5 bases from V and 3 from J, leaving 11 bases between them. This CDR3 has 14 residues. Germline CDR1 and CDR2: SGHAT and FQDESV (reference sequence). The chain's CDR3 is CASSLKTIYNEQFF. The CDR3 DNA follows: TGTGCCAGCAGCCTGAAGACCATCTACAATGAGCAGTTCTTC.

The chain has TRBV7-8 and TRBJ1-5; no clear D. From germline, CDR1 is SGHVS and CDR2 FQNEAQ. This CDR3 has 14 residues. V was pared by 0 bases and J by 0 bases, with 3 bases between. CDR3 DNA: TGTGCCAGCAGCTTAGCCTTTAGCAATCAGCCCCAGCATTTT. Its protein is CASSLAFSNQPQHF.

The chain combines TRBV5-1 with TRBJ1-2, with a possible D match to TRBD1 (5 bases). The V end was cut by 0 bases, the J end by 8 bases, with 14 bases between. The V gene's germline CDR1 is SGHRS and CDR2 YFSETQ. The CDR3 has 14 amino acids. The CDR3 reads CASSLGDSLWGYTF. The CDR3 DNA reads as TGCGCCAGCAGCTTGGGAGACAGCCTTTGGGGCTACACCTTC.

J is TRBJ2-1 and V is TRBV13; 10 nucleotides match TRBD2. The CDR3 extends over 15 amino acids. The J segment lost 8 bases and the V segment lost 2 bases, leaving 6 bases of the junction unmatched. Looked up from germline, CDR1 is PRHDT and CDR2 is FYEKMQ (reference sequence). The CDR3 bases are TGTGCCAGCAGCTTACTCACTAGCGGGAACGATGAGCAGTTCTTC. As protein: CASSLLTSGNDEQFF.

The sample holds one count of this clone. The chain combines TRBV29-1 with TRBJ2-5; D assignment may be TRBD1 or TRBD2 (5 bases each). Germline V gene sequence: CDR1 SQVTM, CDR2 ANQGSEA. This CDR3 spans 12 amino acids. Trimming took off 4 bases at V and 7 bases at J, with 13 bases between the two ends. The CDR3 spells CSVGDLGRTQYF. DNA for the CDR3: TGCAGCGTTGGGGACCTGGGGAGGACCCAGTACTTC.

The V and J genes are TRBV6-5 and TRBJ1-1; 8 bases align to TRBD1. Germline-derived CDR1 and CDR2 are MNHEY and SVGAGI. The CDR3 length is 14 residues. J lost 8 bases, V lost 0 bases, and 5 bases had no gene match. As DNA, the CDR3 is TGTGCCAGCAGTTACTCGGACAGGGTGGTAGAAGCTTTCTTT. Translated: CASSYSDRVVEAFF.

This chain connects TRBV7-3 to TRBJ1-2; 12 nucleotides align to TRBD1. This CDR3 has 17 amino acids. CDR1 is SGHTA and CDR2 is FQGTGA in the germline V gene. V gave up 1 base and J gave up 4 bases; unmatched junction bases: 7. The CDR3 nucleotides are TGTGCCAGCAGCTTAAGTCGGGACAGGGGGCTAGGCTATGGCTACACCTTC. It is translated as CASSLSRDRGLGYGYTF.

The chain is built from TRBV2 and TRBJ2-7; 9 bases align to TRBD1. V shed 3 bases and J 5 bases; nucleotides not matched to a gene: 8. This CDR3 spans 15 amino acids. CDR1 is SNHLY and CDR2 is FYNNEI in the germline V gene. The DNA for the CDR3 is TGTGCCAGCAGTGAGAGCGGACAGGGGTACGACGAGCAGTACTTC. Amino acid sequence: CASSESGQGYDEQYF.

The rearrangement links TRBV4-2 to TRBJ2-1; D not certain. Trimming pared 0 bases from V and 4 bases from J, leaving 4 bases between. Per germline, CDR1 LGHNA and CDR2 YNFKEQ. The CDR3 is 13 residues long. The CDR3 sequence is CASSQDGYNEQFF. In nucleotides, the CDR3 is TGTGCCAGCAGCCAAGACGGGTACAATGAGCAGTTCTTC.

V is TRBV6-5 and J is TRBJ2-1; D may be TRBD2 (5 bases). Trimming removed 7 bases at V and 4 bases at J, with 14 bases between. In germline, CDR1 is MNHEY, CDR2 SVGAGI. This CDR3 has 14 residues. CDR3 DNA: TGTGCCAGCATAGCGCCCGATGGGTACAATGAGCAGTTCTTC. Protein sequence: CASIAPDGYNEQFF.

CDR3 protein: CASSLGGTGVTEAFF. In DNA, the CDR3 is TGTGCCAGCAGCTTAGGCGGGACAGGGGTTACTGAAGCTTTCTTT. V usage is TRBV7-9 and J usage is TRBJ1-1; 10 bases align to TRBD1. Germline values: CDR1 SEHNR, CDR2 FQNEAQ (reference sequence). CDR3 size: 15 residues. The ends lost 1 base at V and 5 bases at J; junction bases unmatched: 4.

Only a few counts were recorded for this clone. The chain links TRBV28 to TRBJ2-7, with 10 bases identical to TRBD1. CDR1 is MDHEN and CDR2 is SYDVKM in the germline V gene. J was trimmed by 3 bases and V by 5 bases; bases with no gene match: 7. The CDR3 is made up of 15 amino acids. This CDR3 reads CASSLTGQGRYEQYF. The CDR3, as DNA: TGTGCCAGCAGTCTGACGGGACAGGGGCGCTACGAGCAGTACTTC. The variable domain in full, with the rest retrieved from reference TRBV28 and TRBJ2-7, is DVKVTQSSRYLVKRTGEKVFLECVQDMDHENMFWYRQDPGLGLRLIYFSYDVKMKEKGDIPEGYSVSREKKERFSLILESASTNQTSMYLCASSLTGQGRYEQYFGPGTRLTVT.

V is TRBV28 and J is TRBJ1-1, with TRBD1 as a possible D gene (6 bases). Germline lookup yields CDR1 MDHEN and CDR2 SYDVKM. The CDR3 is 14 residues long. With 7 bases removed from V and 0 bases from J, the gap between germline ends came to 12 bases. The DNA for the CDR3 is TGTGCCAGCACCTATCAGGGGATGAACACTGAAGCTTTCTTT. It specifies CASTYQGMNTEAFF.

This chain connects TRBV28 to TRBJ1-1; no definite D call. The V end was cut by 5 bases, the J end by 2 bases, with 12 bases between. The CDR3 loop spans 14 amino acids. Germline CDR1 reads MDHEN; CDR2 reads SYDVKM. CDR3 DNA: TGTGCCAGCAGTCCGCCCACGAGAAACACTGAAGCTTTCTTT. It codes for CASSPPTRNTEAFF.

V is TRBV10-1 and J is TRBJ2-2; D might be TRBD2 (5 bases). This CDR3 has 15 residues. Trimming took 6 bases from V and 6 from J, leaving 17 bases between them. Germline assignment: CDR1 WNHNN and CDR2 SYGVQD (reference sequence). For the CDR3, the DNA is TGCGCCAGCAGAAGAGGGAAATTCAATTCCGGGGAGCTGTTTTTT. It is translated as CASRRGKFNSGELFF.

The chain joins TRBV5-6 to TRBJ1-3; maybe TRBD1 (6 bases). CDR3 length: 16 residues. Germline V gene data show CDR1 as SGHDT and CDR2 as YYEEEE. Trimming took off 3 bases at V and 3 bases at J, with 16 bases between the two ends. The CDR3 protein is CASSSKSGEFGNTIYF. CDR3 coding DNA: TGTGCCAGCAGCTCGAAATCAGGGGAATTTGGAAACACCATATATTTT. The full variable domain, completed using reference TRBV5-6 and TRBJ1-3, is DAGVTQSPTHLIKTRGQQVTLRCSPKSGHDTVSWYQQALGQGPQFIFQYYEEEERQRGNFPDRFSGHQFPNYSSELNVNALLLGDSALYLCASSSKSGEFGNTIYFGEGSWLTVV.

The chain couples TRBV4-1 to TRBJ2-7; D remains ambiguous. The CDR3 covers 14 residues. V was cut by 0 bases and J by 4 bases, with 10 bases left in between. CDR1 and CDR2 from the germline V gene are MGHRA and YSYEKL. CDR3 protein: CASSQDRTLYEQYF. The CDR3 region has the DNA TGCGCCAGCAGCCAAGACCGTACCTTATACGAGCAGTACTTC.

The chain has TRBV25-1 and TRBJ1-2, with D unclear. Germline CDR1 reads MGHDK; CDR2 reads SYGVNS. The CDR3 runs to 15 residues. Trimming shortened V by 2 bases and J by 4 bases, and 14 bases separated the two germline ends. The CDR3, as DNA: TGTGCCAGCAGTGAACAAGGAGTAGAGTTCTATGGCTACACCTTC. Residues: CASSEQGVEFYGYTF.

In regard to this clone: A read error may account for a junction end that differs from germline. CDR3 region: CSVRTSGRSGELLF. DNA of the CDR3: TGCAGCGTCAGGACTAGCGGGAGGTCCGGGGAGCTGCTTTTT. The rearrangement links TRBV29-1 to TRBJ2-2; TRBD2 aligns across 14 bases. The CDR3 sequence is 14 residues long. Germline CDR1 SQVTM, CDR2 ANQGSEA.

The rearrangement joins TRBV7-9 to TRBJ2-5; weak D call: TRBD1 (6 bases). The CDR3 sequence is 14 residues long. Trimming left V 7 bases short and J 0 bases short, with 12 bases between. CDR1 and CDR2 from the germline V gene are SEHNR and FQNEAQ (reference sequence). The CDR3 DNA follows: TGTGCCAGCATCCCAGGGGCGAACCAAGAGACCCAGTACTTC. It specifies CASIPGANQETQYF.

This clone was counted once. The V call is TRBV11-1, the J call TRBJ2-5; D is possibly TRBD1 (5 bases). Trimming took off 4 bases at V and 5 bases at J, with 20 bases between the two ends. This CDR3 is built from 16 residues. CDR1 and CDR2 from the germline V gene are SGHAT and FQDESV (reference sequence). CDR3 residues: CASSSRIIGAGETQYF. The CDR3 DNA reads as TGTGCCAGCAGCTCTCGCATTATTGGGGCCGGGGAGACCCAGTACTTC.

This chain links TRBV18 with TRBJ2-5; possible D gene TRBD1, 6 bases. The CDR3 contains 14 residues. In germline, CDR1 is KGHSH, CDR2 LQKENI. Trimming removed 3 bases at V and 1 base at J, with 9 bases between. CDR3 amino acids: CASSPSGAQETQYF. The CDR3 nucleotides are TGTGCCAGCTCACCTTCAGGGGCCCAAGAGACCCAGTACTTC.

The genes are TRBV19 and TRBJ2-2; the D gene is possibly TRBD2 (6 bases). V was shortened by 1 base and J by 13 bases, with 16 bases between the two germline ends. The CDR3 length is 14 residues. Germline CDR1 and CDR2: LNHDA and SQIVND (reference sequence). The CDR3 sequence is CASSIGLRGVGLFF. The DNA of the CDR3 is TGTGCCAGTAGTATAGGGCTCCGCGGGGTTGGGCTGTTTTTT.

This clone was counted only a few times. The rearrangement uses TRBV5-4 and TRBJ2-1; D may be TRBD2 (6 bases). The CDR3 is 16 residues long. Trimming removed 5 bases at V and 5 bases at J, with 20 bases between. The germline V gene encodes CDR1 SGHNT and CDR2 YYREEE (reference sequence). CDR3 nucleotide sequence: TGTGCCAGCAGTCGATACCGTAGCGGAGTTAACAATGAGCAGTTCTTC. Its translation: CASSRYRSGVNNEQFF.

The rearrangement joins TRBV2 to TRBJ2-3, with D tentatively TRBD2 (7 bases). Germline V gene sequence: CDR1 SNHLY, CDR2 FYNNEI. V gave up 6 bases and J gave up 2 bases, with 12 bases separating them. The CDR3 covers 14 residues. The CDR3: CASSAGGATDTQYF. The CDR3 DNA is TGTGCCAGCAGCGCTGGGGGGGCCACAGATACGCAGTATTTT.